Presented here are 29 T cell receptor beta chains from one specimen sequenced in a study of graft-versus-host responses after intestinal transplantation. Antigen specificity for these receptors is unknown. Assay used: immunoSEQ multiplex PCR; TCRdb lists only in-frame clones, some missing. The sample contains about 82,000 clones, around 92% of which appear only once. The material was unstimulated CD4+ T cells sorted from spleen or lymph node cells, obtained before intestinal transplant. All receptors come from a human donor who received an intestinal transplant.

The chain carries TRBV19 and TRBJ2-7, with D possibly matching TRBD1 (5 bases). The CDR3 length is 13 residues. The germline CDR1 and CDR2 sequences are LNHDA and SQIVND (reference sequence). V lost 4 bases and J 6 bases, leaving 13 bases between the germline ends. Here the CDR3 reads CASSTFTGSEQYF. The CDR3 bases are TGTGCCAGTAGTACCTTTACAGGCTCCGAGCAGTACTTC.

The sample holds one count of this clone. The J gene is TRBJ2-3, the V gene TRBV18; D is possibly TRBD2 (6 bases). The CDR3 runs to 14 residues. Trimming left V 4 bases short and J 0 bases short, with 8 bases between. Looked up from germline, CDR1 is KGHSH and CDR2 is LQKENI. CDR3 residues: CASSRRDSTDTQYF. The CDR3 bases are TGTGCCAGCTCACGGAGGGATAGCACAGATACGCAGTATTTT. The variable domain in full, completed from reference TRBV18 and TRBJ2-3, reads NAGVMQNPRHLVRRRGQEARLRCSPMKGHSHVYWYRQLPEEGLKFMVYLQKENIIDESGMPKERFSAEFPKEGPSILRIQQVVRGDSAAYFCASSRRDSTDTQYFGPGTRLTVL.

The count of this clone is one. The chain uses TRBV4-2 and TRBJ2-1; D ambiguous. This CDR3 comprises 18 residues. Trimming took off 3 bases at V and 0 bases at J, with 18 bases between the two ends. Germline CDR1 reads LGHNA; CDR2 reads YNFKEQ. CDR3 DNA sequence: TGTGCCAGCAGCCAGCAGCAGCTTGCCGGAGTCTCCTACAATGAGCAGTTCTTC. Its protein is CASSQQQLAGVSYNEQFF.

The chain couples TRBV28 to TRBJ1-5; D perhaps matches TRBD1 (5 bases). The ends were cut back, 4 bases at V and 0 bases at J, with 7 bases in the middle. The CDR3 totals 14 residues. Germline values: CDR1 MDHEN, CDR2 SYDVKM. Here the CDR3 reads CASSSDTSNQPQHF. The CDR3, as DNA: TGTGCCAGCAGTTCGGACACTAGCAATCAGCCCCAGCATTTT.

This chain's CDR3 is CASILVNEKLFF. The DNA for the CDR3 is TGCGCCAGCATACTGGTTAATGAAAAACTGTTTTTT. This sequence joins TRBV10-1 and TRBJ1-4; no clear D gene. Germline V gene sequence: CDR1 WNHNN, CDR2 SYGVQD (reference sequence). Trimming took 7 bases from V and 4 from J, leaving 7 bases between them. This CDR3 region has 12 residues.

V is TRBV7-6 and J is TRBJ2-7; 8 bases are a match to TRBD1. This CDR3 spans 16 amino acids. Germline CDR1 SGHVS, CDR2 FNYEAQ. The junction had 14 bases not matched to a gene; V was cut back by 5 bases and J by 5 bases. The DNA of the CDR3 is TGTGCCAGCAGCGAAAGCGGCCCAGGACAGGGCCACGAGCAGTACTTC. Protein product: CASSESGPGQGHEQYF.

The chain is built from TRBV6-1 and TRBJ2-5; a weak D match, TRBD2 (5 bases). Germline V gives CDR1 MNHNS, CDR2 SASEGT. CDR3 length: 14 amino acids. Between the trimmed V and J ends, which lost 2 bases and 6 bases, there was a span of 13 bases. Written as DNA, the CDR3 is TGTGCCAGCAGTGAATCGGGAACCCCTCAGACCCAGTACTTC. Translating gives CASSESGTPQTQYF.

The chain is built from TRBV30 and TRBJ1-2; no clear D. This CDR3 comprises 12 residues. Germline loops: CDR1 GTSNPN, CDR2 SVGIG (reference sequence). V was shortened by 3 bases and J by 1 base, with 6 bases between the two germline ends. The CDR3 is CAWRGVNYGYTF. DNA of the CDR3: TGTGCCTGGAGGGGAGTTAACTATGGCTACACCTTC.

This sequence joins TRBV7-2 and TRBJ1-2; 7 bases align to TRBD1. CDR3 length equals 13 residues. Germline CDR1 is SGHTA and CDR2 is FQGNSA. V lost 2 bases, J lost 8 bases, and 5 bases stayed unmatched. CDR3 DNA sequence: TGTGCCAGCAGCTTAAGACAGGGAAGCGGCTACACCTTC. This translates into CASSLRQGSGYTF.

The CDR3 region is CASSSLGGSSGNTIYF. The DNA of the CDR3 is TGTGCCAGCAGTTCCCTAGGGGGATCCTCTGGAAACACCATATATTTT. The V and J genes are TRBV6-5 and TRBJ1-3; D perhaps matches TRBD1 (6 bases). With 4 bases removed from V and 0 bases from J, the gap between germline ends came to 13 bases. The CDR3 length is 16 residues. Germline lookup yields CDR1 MNHEY and CDR2 SVGAGI.

The chain employs TRBV11-2 and TRBJ2-7; D unclear. Germline V gene data show CDR1 as SGHAT and CDR2 as FQNNGV. Trimming stripped 2 bases from V and 3 bases from J, with 11 bases between. CDR3 length: 14 residues. CDR3 amino acids: CASSLFPGDYEQYF. CDR3 nucleotides: TGTGCCAGCAGCTTATTCCCCGGAGACTACGAGCAGTACTTC.

The rearrangement joins TRBV19 to TRBJ1-5; TRBD1 might be the D (6 bases). Trimming removed 6 bases from V and 5 bases from J, with 17 bases in between. The CDR3 sequence is 15 residues long. Germline CDR1 LNHDA, CDR2 SQIVND (reference sequence). The CDR3 loop reads CASSVEGGGDQPQHF. CDR3 bases: TGTGCCAGTAGCGTCGAGGGGGGAGGGGATCAGCCCCAGCATTTT.

This clone was detected once. The chain carries TRBV4-3 and TRBJ1-6; 11 positions match TRBD1. Per germline, CDR1 LGHNA and CDR2 YSLEER. J lost 9 bases, V lost 3 bases, and 7 bases had no gene match. The CDR3 consists of 16 residues. The CDR3 region is CASSQGGGQGASPLHF. The DNA of the CDR3 is TGCGCCAGCAGCCAGGGGGGAGGACAGGGGGCTTCACCCCTCCACTTT.

V gene TRBV27 combines with J gene TRBJ2-7; no reliable D call. Trimming cost V 8 bases and J 0 bases, with 5 bases left between them. Germline CDR1 is MNHEY and CDR2 is SMNVEV (reference sequence). This CDR3 contains 11 residues. The CDR3 is CASPGSYEQYF. The CDR3 DNA sequence: TGTGCCAGCCCAGGCTCCTACGAGCAGTACTTC.

The gene calls are TRBV12-5 and TRBJ2-5, with TRBD1 matching over 7 bases. The CDR3 contains 16 residues. Germline V gene lookup returns CDR1 LGHNT and CDR2 FRNRAP. V was pared by 7 bases and J by 2 bases, with 13 bases of the junction left unmatched. CDR3 sequence reads: CASATRQGQRQETQYF. The CDR3 DNA follows: TGTGCTAGTGCCACCCGACAGGGTCAAAGACAAGAGACCCAGTACTTC.

V usage is TRBV7-8 and J usage is TRBJ2-7; weak D call: TRBD1 (7 bases). Germline values: CDR1 SGHVS, CDR2 FQNEAQ. This CDR3 contains 14 residues. V lost 1 base and J lost 6, with 13 bases in between. The CDR3 coding sequence is TGTGCCAGCAGCTTAGACCAGCAGGGGGGCGAGCAGTACTTC. This encodes CASSLDQQGGEQYF.

The rearrangement joins TRBV18 to TRBJ2-3, with 9 bases that match TRBD1. Germline V gene lookup returns CDR1 KGHSH and CDR2 LQKENI. The V and J ends lost 5 bases and 3 bases, in that order; junction bases with no gene match: 9. CDR3 length: 16 residues. The CDR3 protein is CASSASTGGLTDTQYF. As DNA, the CDR3 is TGTGCCAGCTCAGCATCGACAGGGGGGCTAACAGATACGCAGTATTTT. Looking up the rest from reference TRBV18 and TRBJ2-3 gives the full variable domain: NAGVMQNPRHLVRRRGQEARLRCSPMKGHSHVYWYRQLPEEGLKFMVYLQKENIIDESGMPKERFSAEFPKEGPSILRIQQVVRGDSAAYFCASSASTGGLTDTQYFGPGTRLTVL.

The chain uses TRBV6-1 and TRBJ2-1; 11 nucleotides match TRBD2. The CDR3 runs 16 residues. Germline loops: CDR1 MNHNS, CDR2 SASEGT. After removal of 3 bases from V and 2 bases from J, the junction contained 3 bases not matched to a gene. CDR3 sequence: CASSELAGGPYNEQFF. The CDR3 DNA sequence: TGTGCCAGCAGTGAGCTAGCGGGGGGACCCTACAATGAGCAGTTCTTC.

The V call is TRBV19, the J call TRBJ1-3; TRBD1 aligns across 7 bases. Germline CDR1 reads LNHDA; CDR2 reads SQIVND (reference sequence). CDR3 length: 15 residues. The junction had 5 bases not matched to a gene; V was cut back by 2 bases and J by 4 bases. The CDR3 here is CASSITGAIGNTIYF. Here the CDR3 DNA reads TGTGCCAGTAGTATAACAGGGGCCATAGGAAACACCATATATTTT.

The chain employs TRBV6-1 and TRBJ2-1; a weak D match, TRBD2 (5 bases). The length of the CDR3 is 13 residues. V dropped 2 bases and J dropped 7 bases, with 9 bases sitting between them. CDR1 and CDR2 (germline): MNHNS, SASEGT. CDR3 protein: CASSEQRGNEQFF. The DNA of the CDR3 is TGTGCCAGCAGTGAACAAAGAGGGAATGAGCAGTTCTTC.

Note on this clone: In the same sample, other DNA sequences code for this CDR3. The chain uses TRBV5-1 and TRBJ1-2; possible D gene TRBD1, 5 bases. With 2 bases removed from V and 2 bases from J, the gap between germline ends came to 7 bases. The CDR3 loop spans 13 amino acids. Germline V CDR1 and CDR2: SGHRS, YFSETQ. The CDR3 DNA sequence: TGCGCCAGCAGCTTAGCAGGGAACTATGGCTACACCTTC. Its protein is CASSLAGNYGYTF.

The chain employs TRBV6-5 and TRBJ2-2; 11 positions match TRBD1. CDR1 is MNHEY, CDR2 SVGAGI, per germline. After removal of 2 bases from V and 9 bases from J, the junction contained 5 bases not matched to a gene. This CDR3 has 15 amino acids. CDR3 in amino acids: CASSYGTGGRRELFF. CDR3 nucleotide sequence: TGTGCCAGCAGTTACGGGACAGGGGGGCGGAGGGAGCTGTTTTTT.

V and J are TRBV15 and TRBJ2-7; D gene ambiguous. The germline gives CDR1 LNHNV, CDR2 YYDKDF (reference sequence). This CDR3 is built from 12 residues. Trimming shortened V by 5 bases and J by 5 bases, and 10 bases separated the two germline ends. CDR3 loop: CATSGPGNEQYF. CDR3 coding DNA: TGTGCCACCAGCGGCCCAGGAAACGAGCAGTACTTC.

V usage is TRBV7-7 and J usage is TRBJ2-7, with TRBD2 identical over 8 bases. The junction had 11 bases not matched to a gene; V was cut back by 1 base and J by 0 bases. This CDR3 is built from 18 residues. Germline loops: CDR1 SSHAT, CDR2 FNYEAQ (reference sequence). This CDR3 is CASSLVFGGENSSYEQYF. CDR3 DNA: TGTGCCAGCAGCTTAGTGTTCGGGGGGGAAAATAGCTCCTACGAGCAGTACTTC.

Here the CDR3 reads CASSMDRTNYGYTF. The CDR3, as DNA: TGTGCCAGCAGTATGGACAGGACCAACTATGGCTACACCTTC. The chain carries TRBV2 and TRBJ1-2; TRBD1 aligns across 7 bases. Unmatched junction bases numbered 5, after V lost 5 bases and J lost 2 bases. This CDR3 has 14 amino acids. Germline CDR1 is SNHLY and CDR2 is FYNNEI.

The rearrangement uses TRBV7-2 and TRBJ2-5; 9 bases line up with TRBD2. CDR1 SGHTA and CDR2 FQGNSA come from the germline V gene. V dropped 1 base and J dropped 4; count of bases not matched to a gene: 4. The CDR3 loop spans 15 amino acids. In DNA, the CDR3 is TGTGCCAGCAGCTTAGTTAGCGGGGGCGGAGAGACCCAGTACTTC. This translates into CASSLVSGGGETQYF. Full variable domain (outside the CDR3, taken from reference TRBV7-2 and TRBJ2-5): GAGVSQSPSNKVTEKGKDVELRCDPISGHTALYWYRQSLGQGLEFLIYFQGNSAPDKSGLPSDRFSAERTGGSVSTLTIQRTQQEDSAVYLCASSLVSGGGETQYFGPGTRLLVL.

This clone showed up just once. The J gene is TRBJ2-2, the V gene TRBV11-2; D might be TRBD1 (7 bases). Germline V gives CDR1 SGHAT, CDR2 FQNNGV. This CDR3 comprises 14 residues. V lost 5 bases, J lost 3 bases, and 10 bases lay in between. This CDR3 is CASSPRGDTGELFF. CDR3 bases: TGTGCCAGCAGCCCCAGGGGGGACACCGGGGAGCTGTTTTTT. Full variable domain (outside the CDR3, taken from reference TRBV11-2 and TRBJ2-2): EAGVAQSPRYKIIEKRQSVAFWCNPISGHATLYWYQQILGQGPKLLIQFQNNGVVDDSQLPKDRFSAERLKGVDSTLKIQPAKLEDSAVYLCASSPRGDTGELFFGEGSRLTVL.

The chain recombines TRBV7-2 with TRBJ1-6; 7 nucleotides match TRBD1. This CDR3 spans 15 amino acids. V shed 5 bases, J shed 4 bases, and the junction held 5 bases outside the gene matches. Germline V CDR1 and CDR2: SGHTA, FQGNSA. The CDR3 DNA reads TGTGCCAGCAGCGAGGGACAGTCTTATAATTCACCCCTCCACTTT. It specifies CASSEGQSYNSPLHF.

This sequence joins TRBV18 and TRBJ2-1, with TRBD1 identical over 9 bases. Unmatched junction bases numbered 1, after V lost 3 bases and J lost 4 bases. The germline V gene has CDR1 KGHSH and CDR2 LQKENI. CDR3 length: 14 residues. CDR3 nucleotides: TGTGCCAGCTCACCCGGGACAGGGTACAATGAGCAGTTCTTC. Encoded protein: CASSPGTGYNEQFF.